This TCR beta chain was captured by sequencing in a study of OX40 agonist ivuxolimab in advanced cancers. Across the whole study: It was permissible to have had prior anti-PD-1, anti-PD-L1 or anti-CTLA-4 therapy, and approximately 40% had some.

This clone was found once. Assay used: immunoSEQ multiplex PCR; TCRdb lists only in-frame clones, some missing. The sample has tens of thousands of clones, around 83% seen once. V was pared by 5 bases and J by 2 bases, with 13 bases between. The CDR3 extends over 14 amino acids. CDR1 SGHRS and CDR2 YFSETQ come from the germline V gene. The J gene is TRBJ1-1, the V gene TRBV5-1; TRBD1 might be the D (6 bases). The receptor comes from an adult with an advanced solid tumor such as melanoma, head and neck, liver or kidney cancer. Sequencing used CD4+ or CD8+ T cells sorted from blood, obtained in a trial of the OX40 agonist ivuxolimab. The CDR3 nucleotides are TGCGCCAGCAGACAGGACAGCTTAAACACTGAAGCTTTCTTT. Translating gives CASRQDSLNTEAFF.